These 17 T cell receptor beta chains were all obtained from the same sample, sequenced in a study of radiation and T cells in renal cell carcinoma. Sequencing used immunoSEQ multiplex PCR; TCRdb keeps in-frame clones, though not all of them. Among around 64,000 clones listed, about 74% were seen once. The time point: blood 4 weeks post-SBRT, at nephrectomy. The treatment here: 15 Gy SBRT to primary tumor, nephrectomy 4 weeks later. The input for sequencing was blood, taken from a patient whose treatment included radiotherapy and nephrectomy. Receptors originate from a man in his 60s with renal cell carcinoma.

This clone was detected only once. The V call is TRBV7-2, the J call TRBJ2-7; D possibly corresponds to TRBD2 (5 bases). The V gene lost 5 bases and the J gene lost 3 bases, with 20 bases spanning the gap. Per the germline V gene, CDR1 is SGHTA and CDR2 is FQGNSA. CDR3 size: 16 residues. The CDR3 nucleotides read TGTGCCAGCAGCGCAGGACTTACGGGCGATCTCTACGAGCAGTACGTC. Protein: CASSAGLTGDLYEQYV.

This clone was counted a single time. The J gene is TRBJ2-7, the V gene TRBV7-2, with 10 bases that match TRBD2. V shed 5 bases, J shed 2 bases, and the junction held 9 bases outside the gene matches. Germline V lookup: CDR1 SGHTA, CDR2 FQGNSA. The CDR3 spans 16 residues. CDR3 residues: CASSLGTSAYAYEQYF. The CDR3 DNA reads as TGTGCCAGCAGCCTGGGGACTAGCGCATATGCCTACGAGCAGTACTTC. Full variable domain (remainder filled in from reference TRBV7-2 and TRBJ2-7): GAGVSQSPSNKVTEKGKDVELRCDPISGHTALYWYRQSLGQGLEFLIYFQGNSAPDKSGLPSDRFSAERTGGSVSTLTIQRTQQEDSAVYLCASSLGTSAYAYEQYFGPGTRLTVT.

The CDR3 is CASSKPAGDQPQHF. CDR3 DNA sequence: TGTGCCAGCAGCAAGCCCGCGGGAGATCAGCCCCAGCATTTT. V gene TRBV21-1 combines with J gene TRBJ1-5. TRBV21-1 is a known pseudogene. The CDR3 is made up of 14 amino acids.

The V gene is TRBV29-1, the J gene TRBJ2-1; D remains unclear. Trimming cost V 7 bases and J 12 bases, with 16 bases left between them. The CDR3 totals 11 residues. Germline V CDR1 and CDR2: SQVTM, ANQGSEA. CDR3 nucleotide sequence: TGCAGCGAGACGGACGGCTTGGGGCAGTTCTTC. This gives the protein CSETDGLGQFF.

V is TRBV18 and J is TRBJ2-2; D perhaps matches TRBD2 (5 bases). The CDR3 runs 15 residues. V lost 2 bases to trimming and J lost 1 base, with 8 bases between them. The germline gives CDR1 KGHSH, CDR2 LQKENI. This CDR3 reads CASSPARGNTGELFF. Here the CDR3 DNA reads TGTGCCAGCTCACCAGCCCGGGGGAACACCGGGGAGCTGTTTTTT.

V is TRBV13 and J is TRBJ2-5; 7 bases map to TRBD1. Germline V gene lookup returns CDR1 PRHDT and CDR2 FYEKMQ (reference sequence). The CDR3 runs to 14 residues. Losses at the gene ends were 1 base for V and 5 bases for J; bases not matched to a gene: 4. CDR3 sequence reads: CASSLVQGFETQYF. The CDR3, as DNA: TGTGCCAGCAGCTTAGTACAGGGGTTCGAGACCCAGTACTTC.

V usage is TRBV19 and J usage is TRBJ2-3; 10 nucleotides line up with TRBD2. The V segment lost 7 bases and the J segment 3 bases; nucleotides outside the gene matches: 7. This CDR3 region has 15 residues. CDR1 is LNHDA, CDR2 SQIVND, per germline (reference sequence). The CDR3 loop is CASKKAGGRTDTQYF. As DNA, the CDR3 is TGTGCCAGTAAAAAAGCGGGAGGGAGAACAGATACGCAGTATTTT.

The chain is built from TRBV6-6 and TRBJ2-1; D not resolved. This CDR3 is 12 amino acids long. CDR1 is MNHNY and CDR2 is SVGAGI in the germline V gene (reference sequence). Trimming took off 0 bases at V and 4 bases at J, with 1 base between the two ends. As DNA, the CDR3 is TGTGCCAGCAGTTACTCGTACAATGAGCAGTTCTTC. It encodes CASSYSYNEQFF.

This clone has only one observation. The chain links TRBV6-5 to TRBJ2-7; D call uncertain. The CDR3 is made up of 15 amino acids. The V end was cut by 0 bases, the J end by 0 bases, with 9 bases between. Germline V gene data show CDR1 as MNHEY and CDR2 as SVGAGI. The CDR3 DNA is TGTGCCAGCAGTTACTCGTCCTGGGACTCCTACGAGCAGTACTTC. Encoded protein: CASSYSSWDSYEQYF.

In this sample, this clone turned up a few times. V is TRBV9 and J is TRBJ2-5, with D perhaps TRBD2 (6 bases). The CDR3 consists of 14 residues. In germline, CDR1 is SGDLS, CDR2 YYNGEE. V lost 0 bases and J 5 bases, leaving 11 bases between the germline ends. CDR3 sequence reads: CASSVDGRRETQYF. The DNA of the CDR3 is TGTGCCAGCAGCGTAGACGGGAGAAGGGAGACCCAGTACTTC.

Notes on this clone: This may be a read error: a much more frequent sequence differs by one nucleotide. V and J are TRBV27 and TRBJ1-1, with 9 nucleotides matching TRBD1. The V gene's germline CDR1 is MNHEY and CDR2 SMNVEV (reference sequence). The CDR3 runs 13 residues. Germline trimming cut 6 bases from V and 3 bases from J; bases unmatched to any gene: 2. The CDR3 reads CASRTGGDTEAFF. For the CDR3, the DNA is TGTGCCAGCAGAACAGGGGGCGACACTGAAGCTTTCTTT.

The chain has TRBV7-2 and TRBJ1-1; the D gene is possibly TRBD1 (6 bases). CDR3 length: 15 amino acids. Germline assignment: CDR1 SGHTA and CDR2 FQGNSA. The V end was cut by 1 base, the J end by 3 bases, with 12 bases between. As DNA, the CDR3 is TGTGCCAGCAGCTTAGTGCCAGGGGTGGACACTGAAGCTTTCTTT. Amino acid sequence: CASSLVPGVDTEAFF.

This chain connects TRBV6-5 to TRBJ1-2; weak D call: TRBD1 (5 bases). Germline CDR1 is MNHEY and CDR2 is SVGAGI. V lost 2 bases and J 7 bases, leaving 14 bases between the germline ends. The CDR3 length is 14 residues. CDR3: CASSYGGGLAGYTF. Here the CDR3 DNA reads TGTGCCAGCAGTTACGGTGGGGGTCTGGCTGGCTACACCTTC.

The chain carries TRBV30 and TRBJ2-7; TRBD1 aligns across 9 bases. This CDR3 has 15 amino acids. Trimming took 1 base from V and 2 from J; bases not matched to a gene: 6. Germline-derived CDR1 and CDR2 are GTSNPN and SVGIG (reference sequence). The CDR3 region has the DNA TGTGCCTGGAGTGGAGGGACAGGGCTACCCTACGAGCAGTACTTC. This sequence encodes CAWSGGTGLPYEQYF. Using reference TRBV30 and TRBJ2-7 for the parts outside the CDR3, the full variable domain is SQTIHQWPATLVQPVGSPLSLECTVEGTSNPNLYWYRQAAGRGLQLLFYSVGIGQISSEVPQNLSASRPQDRQFILSSKKLLLSDSGFYLCAWSGGTGLPYEQYFGPGTRLTVT.

The rearrangement uses TRBV30 and TRBJ2-5, with 12 bases that match TRBD2. J lost 6 bases, V lost 0 bases, and 5 bases had no gene match. Germline CDR1 reads GTSNPN; CDR2 reads SVGIG (reference sequence). There are 15 residues in the CDR3. Written as DNA, the CDR3 is TGTGCCTGGAGTGTATCGACTAGCGGGGGAAAGACCCAGTACTTC. Its protein is CAWSVSTSGGKTQYF. The entire variable domain, with the rest obtained from reference TRBV30 and TRBJ2-5, is as follows: SQTIHQWPATLVQPVGSPLSLECTVEGTSNPNLYWYRQAAGRGLQLLFYSVGIGQISSEVPQNLSASRPQDRQFILSSKKLLLSDSGFYLCAWSVSTSGGKTQYFGPGTRLLVL.

The chain combines TRBV10-3 with TRBJ1-1, with D possibly matching TRBD1 (5 bases). The V end lost 10 bases, the J end lost 0 bases, and 15 bases lay between the germline ends. The CDR3 is made up of 14 amino acids. Germline CDR1 is ENHRY and CDR2 is SYGVKD. The CDR3: CATSGWGVNTEAFF. The CDR3 DNA reads as TGTGCCACCTCAGGGTGGGGAGTGAACACTGAAGCTTTCTTT.

The chain's CDR3 is CASSFGQGRFGEKLFF. The CDR3, as DNA: TGTGCCAGCAGTTTCGGTCAAGGGCGTTTCGGTGAAAAACTGTTTTTT. The chain uses TRBV27 and TRBJ1-4; D not certain. The CDR3 loop spans 16 amino acids. Trimming pared 3 bases from V and 7 bases from J, leaving 18 bases between. Germline V gives CDR1 MNHEY, CDR2 SMNVEV (reference sequence). Variable domain in full (rest from reference TRBV27 and TRBJ1-4): EAQVTQNPRYLITVTGKKLTVTCSQNMNHEYMSWYRQDPGLGLRQIYYSMNVEVTDKGDVPEGYKVSRKEKRNFPLILESPSPNQTSLYFCASSFGQGRFGEKLFFGSGTQLSVL.